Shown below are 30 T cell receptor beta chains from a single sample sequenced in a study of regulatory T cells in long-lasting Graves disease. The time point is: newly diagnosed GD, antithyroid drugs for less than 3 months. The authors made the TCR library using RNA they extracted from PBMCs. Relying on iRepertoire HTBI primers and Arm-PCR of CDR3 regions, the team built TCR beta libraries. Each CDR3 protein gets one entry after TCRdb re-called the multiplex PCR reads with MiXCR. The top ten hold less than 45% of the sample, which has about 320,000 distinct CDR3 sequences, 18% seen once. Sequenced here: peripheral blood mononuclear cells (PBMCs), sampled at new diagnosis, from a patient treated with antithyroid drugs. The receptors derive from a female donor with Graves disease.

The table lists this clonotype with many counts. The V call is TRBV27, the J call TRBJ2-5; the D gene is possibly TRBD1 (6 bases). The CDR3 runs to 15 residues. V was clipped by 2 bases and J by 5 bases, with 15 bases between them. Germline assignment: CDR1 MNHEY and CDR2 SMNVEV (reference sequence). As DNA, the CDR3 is TGTGCCAGCAGTTTAGAGGGCAGGGGTAAGGAGACCCAGTACTTC. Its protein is CASSLEGRGKETQYF.

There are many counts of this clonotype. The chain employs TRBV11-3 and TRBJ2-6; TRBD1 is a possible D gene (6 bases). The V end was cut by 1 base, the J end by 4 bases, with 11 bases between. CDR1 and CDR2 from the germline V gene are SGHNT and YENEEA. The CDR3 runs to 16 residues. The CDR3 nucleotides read TGTGCCAGCAGCTTAGGGGCAGGGGCCGGGGCCAACGTCCTGACTTTC. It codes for CASSLGAGAGANVLTF.

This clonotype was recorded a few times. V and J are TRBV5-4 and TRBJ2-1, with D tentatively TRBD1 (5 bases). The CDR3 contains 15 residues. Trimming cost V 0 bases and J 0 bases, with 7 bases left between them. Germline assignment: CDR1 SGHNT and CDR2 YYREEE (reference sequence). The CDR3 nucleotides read TGTGCCAGCAGCTTGGGCAGGGCCTCCTACAATGAGCAGTTCTTC. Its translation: CASSLGRASYNEQFF.

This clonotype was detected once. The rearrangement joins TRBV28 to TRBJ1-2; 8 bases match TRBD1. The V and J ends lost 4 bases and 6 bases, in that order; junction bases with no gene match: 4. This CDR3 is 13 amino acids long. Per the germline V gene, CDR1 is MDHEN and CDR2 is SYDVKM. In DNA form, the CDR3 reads TGTGCCAGCAGTTCCGGACAGGGTGATGGCTACACCTTC. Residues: CASSSGQGDGYTF.

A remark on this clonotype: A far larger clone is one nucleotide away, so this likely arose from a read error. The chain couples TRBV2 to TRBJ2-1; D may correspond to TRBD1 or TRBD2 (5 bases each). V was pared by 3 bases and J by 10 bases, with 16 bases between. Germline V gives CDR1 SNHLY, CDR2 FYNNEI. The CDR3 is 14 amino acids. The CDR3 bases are TGTGCCAGCAGTGAGGGTTCCCCCCGGGACGAGCAGTTCTTC. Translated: CASSEGSPRDEQFF.

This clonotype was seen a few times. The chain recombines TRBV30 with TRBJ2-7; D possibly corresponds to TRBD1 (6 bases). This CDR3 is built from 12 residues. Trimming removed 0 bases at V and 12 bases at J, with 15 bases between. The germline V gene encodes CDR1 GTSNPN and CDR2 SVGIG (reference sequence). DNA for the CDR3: TGTGCCTGGAGTGTTGGGGGCGAGAGGGCGTACTTC. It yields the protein CAWSVGGERAYF.

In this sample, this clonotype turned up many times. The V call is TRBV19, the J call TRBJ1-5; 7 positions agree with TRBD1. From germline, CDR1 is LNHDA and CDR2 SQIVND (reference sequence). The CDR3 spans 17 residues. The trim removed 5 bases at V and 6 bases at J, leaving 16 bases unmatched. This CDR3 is CASSATLGGGGSQPQHF. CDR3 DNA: TGTGCCAGTAGTGCTACTTTAGGAGGAGGGGGCAGTCAGCCCCAGCATTTT.

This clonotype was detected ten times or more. CDR3 coding DNA: TGTGCCAGCAGTAAAGGACAGAACAATGAGCAGTTCTTC. As protein: CASSKGQNNEQFF. This sequence joins TRBV6-2 or TRBV6-3 and TRBJ2-1, with D possibly being TRBD1 (6 bases). From germline, CDR1 is MNHEY and CDR2 SVGEGT. The CDR3 runs to 13 residues. The V end was cut by 5 bases, the J end by 5 bases, with 10 bases between.

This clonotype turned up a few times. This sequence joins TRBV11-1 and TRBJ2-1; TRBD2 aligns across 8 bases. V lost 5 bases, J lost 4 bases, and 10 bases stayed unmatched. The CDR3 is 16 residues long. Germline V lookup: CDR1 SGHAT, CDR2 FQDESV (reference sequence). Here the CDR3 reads CASSPLTEREYNEQFF. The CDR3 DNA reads TGTGCCAGCAGCCCCCTGACTGAGCGGGAGTACAATGAGCAGTTCTTC.

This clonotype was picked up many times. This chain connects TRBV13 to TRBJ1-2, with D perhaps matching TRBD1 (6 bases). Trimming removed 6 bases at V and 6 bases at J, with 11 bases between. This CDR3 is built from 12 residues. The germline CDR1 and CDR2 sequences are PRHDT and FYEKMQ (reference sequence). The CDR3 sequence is CASSLQGDGYTF. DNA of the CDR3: TGTGCCAGCAGTCTACAGGGCGATGGCTACACCTTC.

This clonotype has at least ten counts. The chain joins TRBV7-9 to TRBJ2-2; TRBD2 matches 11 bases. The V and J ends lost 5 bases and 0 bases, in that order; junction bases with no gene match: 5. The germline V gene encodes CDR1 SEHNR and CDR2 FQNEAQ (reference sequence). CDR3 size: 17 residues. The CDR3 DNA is TGTGCCAGCAGCCGCGCGACTAGCGGGACGAACACCGGGGAGCTGTTTTTT. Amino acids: CASSRATSGTNTGELFF.

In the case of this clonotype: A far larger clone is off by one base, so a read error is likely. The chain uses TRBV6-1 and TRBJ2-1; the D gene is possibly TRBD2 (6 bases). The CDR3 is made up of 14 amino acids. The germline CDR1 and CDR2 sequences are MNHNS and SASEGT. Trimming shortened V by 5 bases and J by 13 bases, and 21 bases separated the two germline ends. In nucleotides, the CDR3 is TGTGCCAGCAGTACCCCGGGGGACCAAGAGACCCAGTTCTTC. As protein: CASSTPGDQETQFF.

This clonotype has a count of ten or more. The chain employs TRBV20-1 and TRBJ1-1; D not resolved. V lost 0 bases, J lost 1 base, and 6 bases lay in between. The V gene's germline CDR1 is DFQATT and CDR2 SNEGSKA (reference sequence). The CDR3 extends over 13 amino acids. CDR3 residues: CSARDYPNTEAFF. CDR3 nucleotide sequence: TGCAGTGCTAGAGACTACCCGAACACTGAAGCTTTCTTT.

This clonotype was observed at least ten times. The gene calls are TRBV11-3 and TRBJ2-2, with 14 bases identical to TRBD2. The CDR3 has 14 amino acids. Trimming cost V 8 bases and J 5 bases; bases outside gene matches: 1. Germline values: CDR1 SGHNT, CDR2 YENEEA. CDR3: CASGTSGRTGELFF. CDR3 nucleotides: TGTGCCAGCGGGACTAGCGGGAGAACCGGGGAGCTGTTTTTT.

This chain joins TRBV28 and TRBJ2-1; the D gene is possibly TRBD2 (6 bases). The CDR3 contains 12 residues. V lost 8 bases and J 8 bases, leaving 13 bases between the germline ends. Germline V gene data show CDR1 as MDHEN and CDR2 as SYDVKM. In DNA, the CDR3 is TGTGCCAGCGGCGGCGGGATAGATGAGCAGTTCTTC. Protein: CASGGGIDEQFF. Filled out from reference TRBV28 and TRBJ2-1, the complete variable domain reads DVKVTQSSRYLVKRTGEKVFLECVQDMDHENMFWYRQDPGLGLRLIYFSYDVKMKEKGDIPEGYSVSREKKERFSLILESASTNQTSMYLCASGGGIDEQFFGPGTRLTVL.

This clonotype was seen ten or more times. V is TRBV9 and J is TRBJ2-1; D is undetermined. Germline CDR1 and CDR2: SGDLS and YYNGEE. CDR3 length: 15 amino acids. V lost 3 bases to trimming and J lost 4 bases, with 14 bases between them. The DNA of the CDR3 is TGTGCCAGCAGCGGTCGAACCTACGGTTACAATGAGCAGTTCTTC. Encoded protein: CASSGRTYGYNEQFF.

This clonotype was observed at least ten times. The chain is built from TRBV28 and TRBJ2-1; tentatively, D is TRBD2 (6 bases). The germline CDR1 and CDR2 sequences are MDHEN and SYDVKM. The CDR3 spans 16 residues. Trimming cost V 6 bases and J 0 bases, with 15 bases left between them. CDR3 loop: CASSRDFLSSYNEQFF. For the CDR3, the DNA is TGTGCCAGCAGCCGGGACTTCCTCAGCTCCTACAATGAGCAGTTCTTC.

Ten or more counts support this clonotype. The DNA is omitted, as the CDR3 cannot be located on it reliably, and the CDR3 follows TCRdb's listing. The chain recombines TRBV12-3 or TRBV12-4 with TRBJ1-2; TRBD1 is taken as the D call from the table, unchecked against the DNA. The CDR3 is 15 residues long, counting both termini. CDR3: CASSSSDRFYNGYTF.

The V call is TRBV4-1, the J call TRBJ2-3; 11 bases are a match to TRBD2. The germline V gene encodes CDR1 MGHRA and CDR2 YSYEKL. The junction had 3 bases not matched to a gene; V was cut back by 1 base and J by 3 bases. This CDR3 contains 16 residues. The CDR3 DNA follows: TGCGCCAGCAGCCAAGTACTAGCGGGAGCGACAGATACGCAGTATTTT. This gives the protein CASSQVLAGATDTQYF.

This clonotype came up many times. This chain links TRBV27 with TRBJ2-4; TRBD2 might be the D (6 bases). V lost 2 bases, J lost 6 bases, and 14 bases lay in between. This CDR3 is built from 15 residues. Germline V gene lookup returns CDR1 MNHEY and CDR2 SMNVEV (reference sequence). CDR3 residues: CASSLGGISPNIQYF. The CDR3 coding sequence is TGTGCCAGCAGTTTAGGCGGGATCAGCCCAAACATTCAGTACTTC.

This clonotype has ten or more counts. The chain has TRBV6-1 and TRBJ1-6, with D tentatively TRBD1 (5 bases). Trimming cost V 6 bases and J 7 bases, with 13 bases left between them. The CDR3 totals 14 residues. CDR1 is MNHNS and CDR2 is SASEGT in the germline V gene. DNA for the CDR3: TGTGCCAGCAGGATCAGGGTTAGGAATTCACCCCTCCACTTT. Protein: CASRIRVRNSPLHF.

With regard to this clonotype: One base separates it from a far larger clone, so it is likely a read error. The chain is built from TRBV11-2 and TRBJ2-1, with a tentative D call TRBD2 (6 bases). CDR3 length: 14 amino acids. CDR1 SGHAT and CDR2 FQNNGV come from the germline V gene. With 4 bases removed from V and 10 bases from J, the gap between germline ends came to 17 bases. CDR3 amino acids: CASSSTGTPYEQFF. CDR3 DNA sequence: TGTGCCAGCAGCTCAACCGGGACTCCCTACGAGCAGTTCTTC.

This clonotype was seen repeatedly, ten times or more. The CDR3 protein is CASSLRGREGPANTQYF. The DNA for the CDR3 is TGTGCCAGCAGTTTAAGGGGGCGGGAGGGCCCGGCTAATACGCAGTATTTT. This sequence joins TRBV12-3 or TRBV12-4 and TRBJ2-3; 9 nucleotides agree with TRBD2. J was trimmed by 7 bases and V by 2 bases; bases with no gene match: 13. This CDR3 is built from 17 residues.

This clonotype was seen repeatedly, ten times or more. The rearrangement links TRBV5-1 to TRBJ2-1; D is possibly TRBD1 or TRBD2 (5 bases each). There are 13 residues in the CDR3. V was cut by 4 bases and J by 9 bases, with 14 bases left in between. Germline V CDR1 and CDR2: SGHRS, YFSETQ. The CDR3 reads CASSPPGRGEQFF. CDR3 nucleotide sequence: TGCGCCAGCAGCCCCCCGGGACGGGGTGAGCAGTTCTTC.

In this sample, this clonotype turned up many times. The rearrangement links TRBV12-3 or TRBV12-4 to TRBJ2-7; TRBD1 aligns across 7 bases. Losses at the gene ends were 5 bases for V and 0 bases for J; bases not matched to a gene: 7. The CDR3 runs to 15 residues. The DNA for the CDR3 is TGTGCCAGCAGTCCAGAGGACAGGAGCTCCTACGAGCAGTACTTC. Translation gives CASSPEDRSSYEQYF.

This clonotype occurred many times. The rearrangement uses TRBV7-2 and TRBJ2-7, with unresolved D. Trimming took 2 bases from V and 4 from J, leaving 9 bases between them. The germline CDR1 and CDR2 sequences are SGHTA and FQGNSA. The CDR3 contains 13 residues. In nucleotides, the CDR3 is TGTGCCAGCAGCTTAAACACTGTTTACGAGCAGTACTTC. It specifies CASSLNTVYEQYF. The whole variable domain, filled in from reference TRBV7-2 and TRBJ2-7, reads GAGVSQSPSNKVTEKGKDVELRCDPISGHTALYWYRQSLGQGLEFLIYFQGNSAPDKSGLPSDRFSAERTGGSVSTLTIQRTQQEDSAVYLCASSLNTVYEQYFGPGTRLTVT.

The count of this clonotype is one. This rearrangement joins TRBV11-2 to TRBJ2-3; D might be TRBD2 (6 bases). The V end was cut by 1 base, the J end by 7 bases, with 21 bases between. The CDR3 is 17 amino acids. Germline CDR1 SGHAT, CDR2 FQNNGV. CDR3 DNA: TGTGCCAGCAGCTTAGGACTGGGGAAGGGAGGCGGAAATACGCAGTATTTT. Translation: CASSLGLGKGGGNTQYF.

CDR3 amino acids: CASSSPGLAGGTSWNEQFF. The CDR3 region has the DNA TGTGCCAGCAGTTCTCCGGGACTAGCGGGAGGAACCTCTTGGAATGAGCAGTTCTTC. The V call is TRBV28, the J call TRBJ2-1, with 15 bases aligning to TRBD2. Trimming took 4 bases from V and 7 from J; bases not matched to a gene: 14. Germline values: CDR1 MDHEN, CDR2 SYDVKM. The CDR3 contains 19 residues. Together with reference TRBV28 and TRBJ2-1, the CDR3 gives the full variable domain: DVKVTQSSRYLVKRTGEKVFLECVQDMDHENMFWYRQDPGLGLRLIYFSYDVKMKEKGDIPEGYSVSREKKERFSLILESASTNQTSMYLCASSSPGLAGGTSWNEQFFGPGTRLTVL.

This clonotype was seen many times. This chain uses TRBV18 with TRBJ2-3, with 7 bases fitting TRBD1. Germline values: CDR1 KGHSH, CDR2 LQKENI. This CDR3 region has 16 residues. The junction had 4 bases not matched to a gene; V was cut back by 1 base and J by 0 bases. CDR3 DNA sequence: TGTGCCAGCTCACCACTGAGGGGGCAAAGCACAGATACGCAGTATTTT. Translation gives CASSPLRGQSTDTQYF. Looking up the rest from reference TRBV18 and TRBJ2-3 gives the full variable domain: NAGVMQNPRHLVRRRGQEARLRCSPMKGHSHVYWYRQLPEEGLKFMVYLQKENIIDESGMPKERFSAEFPKEGPSILRIQQVVRGDSAAYFCASSPLRGQSTDTQYFGPGTRLTVL.

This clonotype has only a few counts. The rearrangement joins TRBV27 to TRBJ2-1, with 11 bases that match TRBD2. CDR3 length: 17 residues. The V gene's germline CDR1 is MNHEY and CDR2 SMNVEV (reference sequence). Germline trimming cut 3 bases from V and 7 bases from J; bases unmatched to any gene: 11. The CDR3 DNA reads TGTGCCAGCAGTTTCCAGAGACTAGCGGGGCAGTTAAATGAGCAGTTCTTC. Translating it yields CASSFQRLAGQLNEQFF.